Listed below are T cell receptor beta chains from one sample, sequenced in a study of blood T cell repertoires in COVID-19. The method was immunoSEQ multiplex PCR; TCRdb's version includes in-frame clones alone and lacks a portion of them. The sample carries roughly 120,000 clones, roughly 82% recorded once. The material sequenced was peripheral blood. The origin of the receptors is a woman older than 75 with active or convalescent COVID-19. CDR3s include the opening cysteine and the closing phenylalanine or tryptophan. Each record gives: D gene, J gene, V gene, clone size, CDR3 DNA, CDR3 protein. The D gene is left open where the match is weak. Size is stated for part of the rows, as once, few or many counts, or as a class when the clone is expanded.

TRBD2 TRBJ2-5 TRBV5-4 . TGTGCCAGCAGCGGGGGGGGACCAATGGAGACCCAGTACTTC CASSGGGPMETQYF
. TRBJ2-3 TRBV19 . TGTGCCAGTAGCCAAGTTACTAGCACAGATACGCAGTATTTT CASSQVTSTDTQYF
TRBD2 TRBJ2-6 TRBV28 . TGTGCCAGCAGTTCCCCTACGGGGGGTGGGGCCAACGTCCTGACTTTC CASSSPTGGGANVLTF
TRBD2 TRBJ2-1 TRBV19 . TGTGCCAGCAGAGAATCTAGCGGAGCGAAAGGAACCTACAATGAGCAGTTCTTC CASRESSGAKGTYNEQFF
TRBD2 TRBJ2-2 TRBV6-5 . TGTGCCAGCGGACGACTAGCGGGAGTAACCGGGGAGCTGTTTTTT CASGRLAGVTGELFF
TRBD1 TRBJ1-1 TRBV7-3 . TGTGCCAGCAGCGCCATGGACAGGGGCTTTATGAACACTGAAGCTTTCTTT CASSAMDRGFMNTEAFF
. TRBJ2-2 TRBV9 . TGTGCCAGCAGCGTATTATCGGACTTCACCGGGGAGCTGTTTTTT CASSVLSDFTGELFF
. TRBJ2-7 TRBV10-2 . TGCGCCAGCAGTGAGGTTCTGAGGGAGCAGTACTTC CASSEVLREQYF
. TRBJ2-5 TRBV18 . TGTGCCAGCTCACCACCTTCCGGGGGACAAGAGACCCAGTACTTC CASSPPSGGQETQYF
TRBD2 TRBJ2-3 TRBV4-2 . TGTGCCAGCAGCCAAGGGGCAGCGGGAGGGACAGATACGCAGTATTTT CASSQGAAGGTDTQYF
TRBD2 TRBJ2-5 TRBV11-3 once TGTGCCAGCAGCCGAAGCGGGAGGGGGGAGACCCAGTACTTC CASSRSGRGETQYF
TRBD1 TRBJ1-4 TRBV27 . TGTGCCAGCAGATCAGGGGGCAGGGGAGAAAAACTGTTTTTT CASRSGGRGEKLFF
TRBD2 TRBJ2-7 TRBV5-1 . TGCGCCAGCAGCGCGACTAGCGGGAGTGACGAGCAGTACTTC CASSATSGSDEQYF
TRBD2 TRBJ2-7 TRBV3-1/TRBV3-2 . TGTGCCAGCAGGCGGGAGGTCATAGGCGGAGAGCAGTACTTC CASRREVIGGEQYF
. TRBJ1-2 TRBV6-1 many TGTGCCAGCAGTGAGTCCGGGGATCTGAGCTATGGCTACACCTTC CASSESGDLSYGYTF
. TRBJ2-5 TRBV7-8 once TGTGCCAGCAGCTTAGATACGGAAGAGACCCAGTACTTC CASSLDTEETQYF
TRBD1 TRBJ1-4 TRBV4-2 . TGTGCCAGCAGCCAAAAAACAGGGGGGGATGCAACTAATGAAAAACTGTTTTTT CASSQKTGGDATNEKLFF
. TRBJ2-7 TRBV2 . TGTGCCAGCAGTCTACAGGGCTACGAGCAGTACTTC CASSLQGYEQYF
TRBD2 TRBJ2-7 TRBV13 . TGTGCCAGCAGCTTAGGCCCGGGACTAGCGGGATACGAGCAGTACTTC CASSLGPGLAGYEQYF
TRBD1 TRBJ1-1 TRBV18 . TGTGCCAGCTCTACCGAGGAGGCAGGGGGCATGGCTTTCTTT CASSTEEAGGMAFF
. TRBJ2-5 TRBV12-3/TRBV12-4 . TGTGCCAGCAGTTCCGGGGTGGAGACCCAGTACTTC CASSSGVETQYF
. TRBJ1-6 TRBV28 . TGTGCCAGCAGTTCCCCGCAGTATAATTCACCCCTCCACTTT CASSSPQYNSPLHF
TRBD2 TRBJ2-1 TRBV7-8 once TGTGCCAGCTGGACTAGTCCCGACTACAATGAGCAGTTCTTC CASWTSPDYNEQFF
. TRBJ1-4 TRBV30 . TGTGCCTGGAGTTTCTACAGGGCTCCTAATGAAAAACTGTTTTTT CAWSFYRAPNEKLFF
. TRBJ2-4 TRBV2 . TGTGCCAGCAGTCCCTTGGGGCCAAACATTCAGTACTTC CASSPLGPNIQYF
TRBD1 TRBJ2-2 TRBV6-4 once TGTGCCAGCAGAACGGACAGGGCGGTCGGGGAGCTGTTTTTT CASRTDRAVGELFF
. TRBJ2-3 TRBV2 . TGTGCCAGCAGTGGACAACTGGGAGATACGCAGTATTTT CASSGQLGDTQYF
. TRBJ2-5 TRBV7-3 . TGTGCCAGCAGCTTAGAGTCTGGAGAGACCCAGTACTTC CASSLESGETQYF
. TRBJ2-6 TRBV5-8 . TGTGCCAGCAGCCTAGGACAGCTCGCGGGGGCCAACGTCCTGACTTTC CASSLGQLAGANVLTF
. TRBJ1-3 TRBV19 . TGTGCCAGTCGACGGGACTTCAGCTCTGGAAACACCATATATTTT CASRRDFSSGNTIYF
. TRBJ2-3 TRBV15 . TGTGCCACCAGCAATCAGGGGAGGGGCACAGATACGCAGTATTTT CATSNQGRGTDTQYF
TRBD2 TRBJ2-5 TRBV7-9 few TGTGCCAGCAGCTGGGGGAGGGCCTCCGAGACCCAGTACTTC CASSWGRASETQYF
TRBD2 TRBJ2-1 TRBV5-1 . TGCGCCAGCGGGGCCGGGACTAGCGGGAGTATCGATGAGCAGTTCTTC CASGAGTSGSIDEQFF
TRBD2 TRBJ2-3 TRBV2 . TGTGCCAGCAGTGGGTTAGCGGGAGGCGGCGCAGATACGCAGTATTTT CASSGLAGGGADTQYF
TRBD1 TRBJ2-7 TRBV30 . TGTGCCTGGACGACAGGGGGCAGGTACGAGCAGTACTTC CAWTTGGRYEQYF
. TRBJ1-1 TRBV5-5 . TGTGCCAGCAGCTTGTCAGGTAGTATCACTGAAGCTTTCTTT CASSLSGSITEAFF
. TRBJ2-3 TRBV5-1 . TGCGCCAGCAGCTTTCCCCGAGACAGAAAGTATTTT CASSFPRDRKYF
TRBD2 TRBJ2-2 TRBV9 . TGTGCCAGCAGCGCCTCCGGAAGACTAGCGGCTTTGGGCACCGGGGAGCTGTTTTTT CASSASGRLAALGTGELFF
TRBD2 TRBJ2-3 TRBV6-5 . TGTGCCAGCAGGGCTATAGCGGGCCCAGATACGCAGTATTTT CASRAIAGPDTQYF
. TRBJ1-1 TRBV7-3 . TGTGCCAGCAGCTTAACATCTCCCCCGAACACTGAAGCTTTCTTT CASSLTSPPNTEAFF
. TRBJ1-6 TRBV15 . TGTGCCACCAGCAGAGATTTGGCAGCACCCCTCCACTTT CATSRDLAAPLHF
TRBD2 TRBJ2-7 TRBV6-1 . TGTGCCAGCAGTGATTGGGCGCGAGCGGGGAGGTACGAGCAGTACTTC CASSDWARAGRYEQYF